This paragraph reports one T cell receptor (beta chain). Its antigen is not known. CDR3 size: 14 residues. Germline CDR1 KGHSH, CDR2 LQKENI. V was pared by 2 bases and J by 5 bases, with 12 bases between. The data belong to a study of PD-1 blockade in classical Hodgkin lymphoma. Every patient was affected by relapse after autologous stem cell transplantation, while exposure to brentuximab vedotin was not uniform. Patients' outcomes at their best amounted to complete response, partial response or progressive disease. Here immunoSEQ multiplex PCR was the method, and the copy in TCRdb shows in-frame clones only, minus some. The sample has roughly 150,000 clones, approximately 72% seen once. Study results and limitations: No one has yet defined what causes the repertoire differences, which may be disease activity or prior therapy. Healthy donors were reported to have higher baseline TCR diversity than newly diagnosed patients. There was a significant rise in CD4+ TCR diversity by C4D1, with no such rise for CD8+.

The specimen comprised peripheral blood mononuclear cells (PBMCs), sampled before the second cycle of nivolumab. V and J are TRBV18 and TRBJ1-1; D is uncertain. The receptor was isolated from a human donor with classical Hodgkin lymphoma. In DNA, the CDR3 is TGTGCCAGCTCACCAGGTGTCAGCCTTACTGAAGCTTTCTTT. Amino acid sequence: CASSPGVSLTEAFF.